This is a list of T cell receptor beta chains from one sample in a study of a mutant IDH1 vaccine in newly diagnosed glioma. Only in-frame clones appear in the TCRdb table, and some are missing; sequencing was by immunoSEQ multiplex PCR. Altogether over 55,000 clones are present, approximately 90% being singletons, with the ten largest covering 1.5% to 2.5%. These receptors have no identified antigens. The source was PBMCs, collected from a glioma patient whose treatment included an IDH1 peptide vaccine. The receptors originated from a man aged 40-49 years with glioma. Each CDR3 is given with its conserved first and last residue. The order of the fields is CDR3 DNA, CDR3 protein, clone size, D gene, V gene, J gene. A D gene is named only where the DNA matches it firmly. Expanded clones get a size class; other rows say once, few or many, or leave the size out.

cdr3_nt: TGTGCCAGCAGGGTTCCAATGGGGGCGAACACTGAAGCTTTCTTT
cdr3_aa: CASRVPMGANTEAFF
clone_size: .
d_call: .
v_call: TRBV5-5
j_call: TRBJ1-1

cdr3_nt: TGTGCCACCAGCCCCCGGGGGGGGGCAAACTATGGCTACACCTTC
cdr3_aa: CATSPRGGANYGYTF
clone_size: .
d_call: .
v_call: TRBV15
j_call: TRBJ1-2

cdr3_nt: TGCAGCGTTCGAGGGGAGACCCAGTACTTC
cdr3_aa: CSVRGETQYF
clone_size: .
d_call: .
v_call: TRBV29-1
j_call: TRBJ2-5

cdr3_nt: TGCGCCAGCAGCCCGACGTTGCATGACACTGAAGCTTTCTTT
cdr3_aa: CASSPTLHDTEAFF
clone_size: few
d_call: .
v_call: TRBV5-1
j_call: TRBJ1-1

cdr3_nt: TGTGCCAGCGGTGTAGCGGGAAGCTACGTGGAAGAGCAGTACTTC
cdr3_aa: CASGVAGSYVEEQYF
clone_size: .
d_call: TRBD2
v_call: TRBV7-2
j_call: TRBJ2-7

cdr3_nt: TGCGCCAGCAGCCAGAAGTCAGGGTTGCGCACTGAAGCTTTCTTT
cdr3_aa: CASSQKSGLRTEAFF
clone_size: .
d_call: .
v_call: TRBV4-3
j_call: TRBJ1-1

cdr3_nt: TGTGCCAGTAGTACAACCGGGACAGAGGCCAGGAACACTGAAGCTTTCTTT
cdr3_aa: CASSTTGTEARNTEAFF
clone_size: .
d_call: TRBD1
v_call: TRBV19
j_call: TRBJ1-1

cdr3_nt: TGTGCCACCAGCACTACTAGCGGACTTACCTACAATGAGCAGTTCTTC
cdr3_aa: CATSTTSGLTYNEQFF
clone_size: .
d_call: TRBD2
v_call: TRBV15
j_call: TRBJ2-1

cdr3_nt: TGTGCCAGCAGTGAAGGTAGATATGGCTACACCTTC
cdr3_aa: CASSEGRYGYTF
clone_size: .
d_call: .
v_call: TRBV2
j_call: TRBJ1-2

cdr3_nt: TGCAGTGCTAGGGACAGGCTAATCTTT
cdr3_aa: CSARDRLIF
clone_size: .
d_call: TRBD1
v_call: TRBV20-1
j_call: TRBJ1-1

cdr3_nt: TGTGCCACCAGCATCCTGGGGGTTTTAAACACCATATATTTT
cdr3_aa: CATSILGVLNTIYF
clone_size: .
d_call: .
v_call: TRBV15
j_call: TRBJ1-3

cdr3_nt: TGTGCCAGCAGTGGGCAGGGCTACAATCAGCCCCAGCATTTT
cdr3_aa: CASSGQGYNQPQHF
clone_size: .
d_call: .
v_call: TRBV6-1
j_call: TRBJ1-5

cdr3_nt: TGCGCCAGCAGCCAAGCGTTTAGGGGGTATACAGATACGCAGTATTTT
cdr3_aa: CASSQAFRGYTDTQYF
clone_size: once
d_call: .
v_call: TRBV4-3
j_call: TRBJ2-3

cdr3_nt: TGCGCCAGCAGCACGCCGACTAGCGGGAGTAGGCAAGAGACCCAGTACTTC
cdr3_aa: CASSTPTSGSRQETQYF
clone_size: once
d_call: TRBD2
v_call: TRBV5-1
j_call: TRBJ2-5

cdr3_nt: TGTGCCAGCACCGGGACAGGGAATTCCAATGAGCAGTTCTTC
cdr3_aa: CASTGTGNSNEQFF
clone_size: .
d_call: TRBD1
v_call: TRBV7-3
j_call: TRBJ2-1

cdr3_nt: TGTGCCAGCAGCCCCCAAGTCGGCAAGTATAATTCACCCCTCCACTTT
cdr3_aa: CASSPQVGKYNSPLHF
clone_size: .
d_call: .
v_call: TRBV5-6
j_call: TRBJ1-6

cdr3_nt: TGTGCCAGCAATCGGGAGAGCTCCTATAATTCACCCCTCCACTTT
cdr3_aa: CASNRESSYNSPLHF
clone_size: .
d_call: .
v_call: TRBV6-1
j_call: TRBJ1-6

cdr3_nt: TGTGCCAGCAGCAAAGGTCCAGTGGACACTGAAGCTTTCTTT
cdr3_aa: CASSKGPVDTEAFF
clone_size: once
d_call: .
v_call: TRBV21-1
j_call: TRBJ1-1

cdr3_nt: TGTGCCATCAGTGGGACTAGCGGGAGGGCCTGGGCCTACGAGCAGTACTTC
cdr3_aa: CAISGTSGRAWAYEQYF
clone_size: few
d_call: TRBD2
v_call: TRBV10-3
j_call: TRBJ2-7

cdr3_nt: TGCGCCAGCAGCTCGACGGGGGACAGGGTGAACACCGGGGAGCTGTTTTTT
cdr3_aa: CASSSTGDRVNTGELFF
clone_size: .
d_call: TRBD1
v_call: TRBV5-1
j_call: TRBJ2-2

cdr3_nt: TGTGCCAGCAGCTTTGGACAGGGAACGGGCTCTGGAAACACCATATATTTT
cdr3_aa: CASSFGQGTGSGNTIYF
clone_size: .
d_call: TRBD1
v_call: TRBV7-9
j_call: TRBJ1-3

cdr3_nt: TGTGCCAGCAGCTTAGGGGACAGGGTGGAGGGTTTAGGCTACAATGAGCAGTTCTTC
cdr3_aa: CASSLGDRVEGLGYNEQFF
clone_size: .
d_call: TRBD1
v_call: TRBV7-3
j_call: TRBJ2-1

cdr3_nt: TGTGCCAGTAGTCCAGGGACTAGTTTCAATGAGCAGTTCTTC
cdr3_aa: CASSPGTSFNEQFF
clone_size: .
d_call: TRBD2
v_call: TRBV19
j_call: TRBJ2-1

cdr3_nt: TGCAGCGTTTCTACTAGCGGGTCCCACGAGCAGTACTTC
cdr3_aa: CSVSTSGSHEQYF
clone_size: .
d_call: TRBD2
v_call: TRBV29-1
j_call: TRBJ2-7

cdr3_nt: TGTGCCAGCAGCCAGGCTAGCGGGAGGCAGTTCTTC
cdr3_aa: CASSQASGRQFF
clone_size: .
d_call: TRBD2
v_call: TRBV14
j_call: TRBJ2-1

cdr3_nt: TGTGCCAGCTCAATAACAGGGGGTCTTAGCACAGATACGCAGTATTTT
cdr3_aa: CASSITGGLSTDTQYF
clone_size: .
d_call: TRBD1
v_call: TRBV18
j_call: TRBJ2-3

cdr3_nt: TGTGCCAGTAGTATCGCACAGTCCGATTCCGGAAACACCATATATTTT
cdr3_aa: CASSIAQSDSGNTIYF
clone_size: .
d_call: .
v_call: TRBV19
j_call: TRBJ1-3

cdr3_nt: TGTGCCACCAGCACACCGGGGAGAGAAAAACTGTTTTTT
cdr3_aa: CATSTPGREKLFF
clone_size: .
d_call: .
v_call: TRBV15
j_call: TRBJ1-4

cdr3_nt: TGTGCCAGCAGCGGGAAGGGGAGTACTGAAGCTTTCTTT
cdr3_aa: CASSGKGSTEAFF
clone_size: .
d_call: .
v_call: TRBV11-3
j_call: TRBJ1-1

cdr3_nt: TGTGCCAGCAGAACCCACAGGTGGGACACCGGGGAGCTGTTTTTT
cdr3_aa: CASRTHRWDTGELFF
clone_size: .
d_call: .
v_call: TRBV28
j_call: TRBJ2-2

cdr3_nt: TGCGCCAGCAGCCAAGCACTCATGAACACTGAAGCTTTCTTT
cdr3_aa: CASSQALMNTEAFF
clone_size: .
d_call: .
v_call: TRBV4-1
j_call: TRBJ1-1

cdr3_nt: TGTGCCAGCAGCCCCCTGGGTGAGGGGGCGCACGGGGCCAACGTCCTGACTTTC
cdr3_aa: CASSPLGEGAHGANVLTF
clone_size: few
d_call: TRBD1
v_call: TRBV5-6
j_call: TRBJ2-6

cdr3_nt: TGTGCCAGCAGGGGACCCTGTGAAGATGGCTACACCTTC
cdr3_aa: CASRGPCEDGYTF
clone_size: .
d_call: .
v_call: TRBV21-1
j_call: TRBJ1-2

cdr3_nt: TGTGCCATCAGTGAGTGGACAGGGGGAGGTGGCTACACCTTC
cdr3_aa: CAISEWTGGGGYTF
clone_size: .
d_call: TRBD1
v_call: TRBV10-3
j_call: TRBJ1-2

cdr3_nt: TGTGCCAGCAGTTTAATAGCCGGGACAACACCCACAGATACGCAGTATTTT
cdr3_aa: CASSLIAGTTPTDTQYF
clone_size: .
d_call: .
v_call: TRBV27
j_call: TRBJ2-3

cdr3_nt: TGCGCCACTTCGGGGATCGGGGAGAACACTGAAGCTTTCTTT
cdr3_aa: CATSGIGENTEAFF
clone_size: .
d_call: .
v_call: TRBV5-1
j_call: TRBJ1-1

cdr3_nt: TGCGCCAGCAGTCCCTGGGGGGGGCAGACTAATGAAAAACTGTTTTTT
cdr3_aa: CASSPWGGQTNEKLFF
clone_size: few
d_call: .
v_call: TRBV5-1
j_call: TRBJ1-4

cdr3_nt: TGCGCCAGCAGCAAACAGGGCGGGGAGCTGTTTTTT
cdr3_aa: CASSKQGGELFF
clone_size: .
d_call: .
v_call: TRBV10-1
j_call: TRBJ2-2

cdr3_nt: TGTGCCAGCGTGGGTGAAAAACTGTTTTTT
cdr3_aa: CASVGEKLFF
clone_size: .
d_call: .
v_call: TRBV28
j_call: TRBJ1-4

cdr3_nt: TGTGCCAGCAGCGAGCGGGGGGGAGGATGGGATGAGCAGTTCTTC
cdr3_aa: CASSERGGGWDEQFF
clone_size: .
d_call: TRBD2
v_call: TRBV6-4
j_call: TRBJ2-1